This T cell receptor beta chain appears in the sequencing data of a study of T cell responses to AZD1222 COVID-19 vaccine (dated by TCRdb to the early 2020s). Looking at the study overall: TCR sequencing covered 233 trial participants: nearly 210 given two doses of AZD1222 and around 26 given two doses of MenACWY control vaccine. Trial participants were enrolled by age into 18-55, 56-69 and 70-plus year subgroups, with roughly 150, 30 and 60 TCR-sequenced participants respectively.

V sheds 2 bases and J sheds 1 base, leaving 14 bases between their ends. Counted from cysteine to phenylalanine, this CDR3 has 16 amino acids. The CDR3 DNA has 48 bases and is translated from base 1. The germline V gene yields KGHSH for CDR1 and LQKENI for CDR2. The research as a whole found: The 56-69-year group was small, and its depth increase did not reach significance, likely because of low power. Most participants were white British and females outnumbered males, and the authors suggested that clonal diversity may have been underestimated. Conclusions about previously exposed vaccinees are limited because only 6 or 7 AZD1222 recipients were SARS-CoV-2 seropositive at baseline. After two AZD1222 doses, spike-specific TCR breadth and depth were significantly higher than at day 0 and than in MenACWY recipients. Epitopes outside the regions mutated in the B.1.351 and B.1.1.7 variants were reportedly recognized by nearly half of the unique spike-specific TCRs. Vaccine-associated CD4 TCRs spanned the whole spike protein, with dominant responses in regions 160-218 and 743-854. Because no day 14 peak-response samples were available, repertoires were characterized only after the peak T cell response.

The CDR3 regions of human TCRbeta chains were analyzed by immunosequencing. The authors' pipeline ran thus. Repertoire TCRs were matched against a reference library of SARS-CoV-2-specific TCRs generated with the MIRA antigen-specificity platform. Breadth meant the fraction of unique TCRs that were SARS-CoV-2-associated, whereas depth meant the fraction of total T cells that were SARS-CoV-2-associated. Using the MIRA data, each spike-specific TCR was mapped to the spike region that the TCR reacts to and placed in a CD4 or CD8 class. Log10-transformed breadth and depth values were compared by one-way ANOVA with Sidak's multiple comparisons tests. TCRdb stores this immuneACCESS table with in-frame sequences only. Part of the clones is absent; in the studies checked, under half of the shortfall reflects unresolved V genes, and no reason is known for the rest. V, J and clone size derive from that table, while D and trimming were established from the DNA sequence. The sample profile shows tens of thousands of clones; over 75% of them were found once. The top ten clones comprise 12% of the sample.

Remarks on this clone: Its antigen is currently not known. Per-base quality was not reported, and no clone a single base away is much larger than it.

According to the study, the label for this sample's time point signals: about 28 days (+/-7) after the second vaccine dose. AZD1222 recipients whose second dose came at about 4 weeks and those whose second dose came at about 12 weeks were combined into one group, since spike-specific TCR depth and breadth did not differ between the two schedules. Vaccinee samples came from UK trials COV001 and COV002, including a single-blind randomized controlled phase 2/3 trial of AZD1222 (ChAdOx1 nCoV-19) in healthy adults. For TCRbeta chain sequencing, PBMC samples from trial participants were taken at day 0 and at day 28 after the second dose.

This clonotype originated in an adult who received the AZD1222 COVID-19 vaccine. Sequencing used peripheral blood, obtained 28 days after the second AZD1222 dose. Here the chain combines TRBV18 and TRBJ1-1, and the D gene may be TRBD1, 5 bases matching. The CDR3 corresponds to CASSPVRVAGNTEAFF. At the DNA level, the sequence is TGTGCCAGCTCACCAGTCAGGGTGGCGGGGAACACTGAAGCTTTCTTT.